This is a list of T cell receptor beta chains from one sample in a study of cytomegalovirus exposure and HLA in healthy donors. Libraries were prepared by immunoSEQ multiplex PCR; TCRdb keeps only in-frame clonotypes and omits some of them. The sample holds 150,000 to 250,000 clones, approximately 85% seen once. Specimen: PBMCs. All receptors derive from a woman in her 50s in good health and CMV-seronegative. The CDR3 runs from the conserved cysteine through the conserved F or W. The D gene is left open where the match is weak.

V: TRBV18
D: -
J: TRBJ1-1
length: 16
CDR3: CASSPGGGTKNTEAFF

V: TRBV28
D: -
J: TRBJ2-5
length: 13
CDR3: CASSIQLQETQYF

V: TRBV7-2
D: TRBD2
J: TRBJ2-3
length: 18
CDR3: CASSLDSTSGYSTDTQYF

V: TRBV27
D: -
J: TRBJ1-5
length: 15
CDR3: CASSLSRQNNQPQHF

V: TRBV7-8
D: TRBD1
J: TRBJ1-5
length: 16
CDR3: CASSVTLTGADQPQHF

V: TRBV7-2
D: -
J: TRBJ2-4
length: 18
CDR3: CASSLASAGWVTKNIQYF

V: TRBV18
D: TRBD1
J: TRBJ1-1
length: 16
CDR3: CASSRELDRGWTEAFF

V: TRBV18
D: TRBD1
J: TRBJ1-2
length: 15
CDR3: CASSHMGQQHYGYTF

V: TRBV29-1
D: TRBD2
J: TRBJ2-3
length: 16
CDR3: CSVAGLAGGVTDTQYF

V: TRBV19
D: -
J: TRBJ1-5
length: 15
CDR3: CASNVTPYSNQPQHF